The 15 T cell receptor beta chains below come from one sample, sequenced in a study of blood T cell repertoires in COVID-19. The method was immunoSEQ multiplex PCR; TCRdb's version includes in-frame clones alone and lacks a portion of them. This table holds 75,000 to 85,000 clones, about four fifths found once. Sequencing was carried out using peripheral blood. The receptors shown here come from a human donor in a cohort sampled during active COVID-19.

The chain couples TRBV7-6 to TRBJ1-5, with D possibly being TRBD1 (6 bases). The CDR3 totals 16 residues. Trimming took off 1 base at V and 4 bases at J, with 14 bases between the two ends. CDR1 is SGHVS, CDR2 FNYEAQ, per germline. The CDR3 bases are TGTGCCAGCAGCTTAGAGGCAGGGGTCGGGAATCAGCCCCAGCATTTT. This codes for CASSLEAGVGNQPQHF.

The chain carries TRBV6-2 or TRBV6-3 and TRBJ1-6; 8 bases fit TRBD1. This CDR3 spans 13 amino acids. Looked up from germline, CDR1 is MNHEY and CDR2 is SVGEGT. V shed 4 bases and J 7 bases; nucleotides not matched to a gene: 0. In DNA form, the CDR3 reads TGTGCCAGCAGTTGGACAGGGAATTCACCCCTCCACTTT. It encodes CASSWTGNSPLHF.

The V and J genes are TRBV19 and TRBJ2-7, with a weak D call TRBD1 (6 bases). The CDR3 is made up of 12 amino acids. V was cut by 6 bases and J by 4 bases, with 10 bases left in between. Per germline, CDR1 LNHDA and CDR2 SQIVND (reference sequence). The CDR3 protein is CASSLQGYEQYF. CDR3 DNA: TGTGCCAGTAGCCTACAGGGTTACGAGCAGTACTTC. Full variable domain (missing parts from reference TRBV19 and TRBJ2-7): DGGITQSPKYLFRKEGQNVTLSCEQNLNHDAMYWYRQDPGQGLRLIYYSQIVNDFQKGDIAEGYSVSREKKESFPLTVTSAQKNPTAFYLCASSLQGYEQYFGPGTRLTVT.

The chain couples TRBV30 to TRBJ1-2, with D possibly matching TRBD1 (5 bases). The CDR3 contains 15 residues. CDR1 GTSNPN and CDR2 SVGIG come from the germline V gene (reference sequence). Trimming left V 1 base short and J 4 bases short, with 16 bases between. CDR3 sequence: CAWSGDSPSSYGYTF. Here the CDR3 DNA reads TGTGCCTGGAGTGGGGACTCCCCCTCGAGCTATGGCTACACCTTC.

V usage is TRBV28 and J usage is TRBJ2-7, with TRBD1 identical over 9 bases. Trimming cost V 8 bases and J 3 bases; bases outside gene matches: 5. This CDR3 spans 13 amino acids. Germline V gene sequence: CDR1 MDHEN, CDR2 SYDVKM. The CDR3 nucleotides are TGTGCCAGCCTAGGACAGGGGTTCTACGAGCAGTACTTC. Translation: CASLGQGFYEQYF.

This chain's CDR3 is CASSKTGFEQYF. The DNA for the CDR3 is TGTGCCAGCAGCAAAACAGGGTTTGAGCAGTACTTC. This chain uses TRBV7-9 with TRBJ2-7; D is perhaps TRBD1 (6 bases). CDR3 length equals 12 residues. V shed 5 bases and J shed 7 bases, with 12 bases lying between them. Germline V gene sequence: CDR1 SEHNR, CDR2 FQNEAQ (reference sequence).

Here the CDR3 DNA reads TGTGCCAGCAGCTCGACAGGGGGCCCCACTGAAGCTTTCTTT. Amino acids: CASSSTGGPTEAFF. The chain is built from TRBV11-2 and TRBJ1-1; 10 bases are a match to TRBD1. V dropped 4 bases and J dropped 4; count of bases not matched to a gene: 3. Germline V gene sequence: CDR1 SGHAT, CDR2 FQNNGV. The CDR3 loop spans 14 amino acids. Combining the CDR3 with reference TRBV11-2 and TRBJ1-1 gives the whole variable domain EAGVAQSPRYKIIEKRQSVAFWCNPISGHATLYWYQQILGQGPKLLIQFQNNGVVDDSQLPKDRFSAERLKGVDSTLKIQPAKLEDSAVYLCASSSTGGPTEAFFGQGTRLTVV.

The chain uses TRBV25-1 and TRBJ2-7; perhaps TRBD1 as D (5 bases). V shed 8 bases and J shed 3 bases, with 11 bases lying between them. The length of the CDR3 is 12 residues. Germline V gene sequence: CDR1 MGHDK, CDR2 SYGVNS. CDR3 sequence (DNA): TGTGCCAGCCGACGACAGAACTACGAGCAGTACTTC. This sequence encodes CASRRQNYEQYF.

The chain carries TRBV6-4 and TRBJ2-5; 9 bases are shared with TRBD2. The CDR3 covers 13 residues. Trimming cost V 8 bases and J 5 bases; bases outside gene matches: 6. Germline V gives CDR1 MRHNA, CDR2 SNTAGT. CDR3 residues: CASARLAGETQYF. DNA of the CDR3: TGTGCCAGCGCTCGGCTAGCGGGGGAGACCCAGTACTTC.

The chain links TRBV6-1 to TRBJ1-2; D might be TRBD1 (5 bases). V was cut by 2 bases and J by 4 bases, with 14 bases left in between. CDR1 and CDR2 from the germline V gene are MNHNS and SASEGT. The CDR3 is 15 residues long. The CDR3 nucleotides read TGTGCCAGCAGTGAAAGGTCCCGACAGTTCTATGGCTACACCTTC. This codes for CASSERSRQFYGYTF.

The chain recombines TRBV6-5 with TRBJ1-1; D gene ambiguous. CDR1 and CDR2 (germline): MNHEY, SVGAGI. The germline V and J ends were trimmed by 6 bases and 6 bases, with 11 bases remaining between them. This CDR3 contains 12 residues. The CDR3 protein is CASSTAVSEAFF. DNA of the CDR3: TGTGCCAGCAGCACCGCAGTGTCTGAAGCTTTCTTT.

The V call is TRBV7-2, the J call TRBJ2-3; TRBD1 aligns across 8 bases. Unmatched junction bases numbered 6, after V lost 0 bases and J lost 1 base. Germline V lookup: CDR1 SGHTA, CDR2 FQGNSA. This CDR3 comprises 17 residues. In nucleotides, the CDR3 is TGTGCCAGCAGCTTAGCCGGACAGGGTCGGGGCACAGATACGCAGTATTTT. It encodes CASSLAGQGRGTDTQYF. Looking up the rest from reference TRBV7-2 and TRBJ2-3 gives the full variable domain: GAGVSQSPSNKVTEKGKDVELRCDPISGHTALYWYRQSLGQGLEFLIYFQGNSAPDKSGLPSDRFSAERTGGSVSTLTIQRTQQEDSAVYLCASSLAGQGRGTDTQYFGPGTRLTVL.

This clone was picked up a small number of times. J is TRBJ2-7 and V is TRBV18, with TRBD1 identical over 7 bases. Germline CDR1 is KGHSH and CDR2 is LQKENI. The CDR3 sequence is 14 residues long. J lost 4 bases, V lost 6 bases, and 9 bases had no gene match. CDR3: CASSPVPGGYEQYF. Written as DNA, the CDR3 is TGTGCCAGCTCCCCGGTCCCAGGGGGATACGAGCAGTACTTC.

This chain connects TRBV7-8 to TRBJ1-2, with D tentatively TRBD1 (6 bases). CDR1 is SGHVS and CDR2 is FQNEAQ in the germline V gene. With 5 bases removed from V and 4 bases from J, the gap between germline ends came to 11 bases. This CDR3 spans 13 amino acids. The CDR3 spells CASSLDSTYGYTF. CDR3 nucleotides: TGTGCCAGCAGCCTGGACAGCACCTATGGCTACACCTTC. Together with reference TRBV7-8 and TRBJ1-2, the CDR3 gives the full variable domain: GAGVSQSPRYKVAKRGQDVALRCDPISGHVSLFWYQQALGQGPEFLTYFQNEAQLDKSGLPSDRFFAERPEGSVSTLKIQRTQQEDSAVYLCASSLDSTYGYTFGSGTRLTVV.

The chain joins TRBV5-1 to TRBJ1-1; TRBD1 might be the D (6 bases). Germline V gene lookup returns CDR1 SGHRS and CDR2 YFSETQ. The ends were cut back, 4 bases at V and 5 bases at J, with 12 bases in the middle. CDR3 size: 13 residues. CDR3 sequence: CASSVHRETEAFF. The CDR3 nucleotides are TGCGCCAGCAGCGTCCACAGGGAGACTGAAGCTTTCTTT. The full variable domain, in which reference TRBV5-1 and TRBJ1-1 provide the parts outside the CDR3, is KAGVTQTPRYLIKTRGQQVTLSCSPISGHRSVSWYQQTPGQGLQFLFEYFSETQRNKGNFPGRFSGRQFSNSRSEMNVSTLELGDSALYLCASSVHRETEAFFGQGTRLTVV.